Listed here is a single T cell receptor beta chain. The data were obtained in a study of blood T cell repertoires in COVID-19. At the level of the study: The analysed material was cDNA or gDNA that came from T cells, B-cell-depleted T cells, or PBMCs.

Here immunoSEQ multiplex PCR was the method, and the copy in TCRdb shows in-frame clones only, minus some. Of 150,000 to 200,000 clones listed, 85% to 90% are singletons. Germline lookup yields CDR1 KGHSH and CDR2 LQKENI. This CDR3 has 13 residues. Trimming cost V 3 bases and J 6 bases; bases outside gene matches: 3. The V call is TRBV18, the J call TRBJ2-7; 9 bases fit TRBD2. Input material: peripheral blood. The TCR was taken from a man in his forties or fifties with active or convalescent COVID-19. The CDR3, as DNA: TGTGCCAGCTCACCCGGGACTAGCTCCGAGCAGTACTTC. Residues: CASSPGTSSEQYF.